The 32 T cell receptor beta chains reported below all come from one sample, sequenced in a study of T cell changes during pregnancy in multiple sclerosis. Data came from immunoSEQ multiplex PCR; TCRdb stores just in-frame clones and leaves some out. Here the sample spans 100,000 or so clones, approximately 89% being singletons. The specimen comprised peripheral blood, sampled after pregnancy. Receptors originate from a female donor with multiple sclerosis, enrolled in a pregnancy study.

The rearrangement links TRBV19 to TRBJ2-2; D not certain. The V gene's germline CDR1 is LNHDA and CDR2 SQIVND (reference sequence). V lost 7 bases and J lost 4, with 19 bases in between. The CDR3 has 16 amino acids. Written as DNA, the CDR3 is TGTGCCAGTATAGCCTCCCTAGTCCTGAGCACCGGGGAGCTGTTTTTT. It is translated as CASIASLVLSTGELFF.

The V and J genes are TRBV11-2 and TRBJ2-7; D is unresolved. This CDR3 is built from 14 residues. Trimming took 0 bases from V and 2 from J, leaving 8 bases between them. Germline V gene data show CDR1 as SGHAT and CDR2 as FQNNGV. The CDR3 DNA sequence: TGTGCCAGCAGCTTAGATATTACAGCCTACGAGCAGTACTTC. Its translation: CASSLDITAYEQYF.

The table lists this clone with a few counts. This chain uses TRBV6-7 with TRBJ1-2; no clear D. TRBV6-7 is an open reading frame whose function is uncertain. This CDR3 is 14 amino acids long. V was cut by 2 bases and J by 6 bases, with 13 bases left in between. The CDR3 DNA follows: TGTGCCAGCAGTTACCTTAAGGTTCGGGATGGCTACACCTTC. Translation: CASSYLKVRDGYTF.

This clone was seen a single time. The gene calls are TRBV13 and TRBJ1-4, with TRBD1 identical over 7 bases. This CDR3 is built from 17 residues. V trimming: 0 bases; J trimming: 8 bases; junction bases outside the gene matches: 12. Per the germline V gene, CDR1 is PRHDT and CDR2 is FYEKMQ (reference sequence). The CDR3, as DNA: TGTGCCAGCAGCTTAGGCCTAACTTGGGACAGAGGGGAAAAACTGTTTTTT. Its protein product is CASSLGLTWDRGEKLFF.

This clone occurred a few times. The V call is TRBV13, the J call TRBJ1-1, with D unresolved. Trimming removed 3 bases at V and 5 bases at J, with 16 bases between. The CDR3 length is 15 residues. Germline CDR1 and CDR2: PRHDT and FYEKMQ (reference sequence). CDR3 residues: CASSFTVVVGTEAFF. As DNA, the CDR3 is TGTGCCAGCAGCTTCACAGTCGTTGTTGGAACTGAAGCTTTCTTT.

The CDR3 loop is CASSLVGEISGEQYF. The DNA of the CDR3 is TGTGCCAGCAGTTTGGTCGGGGAAATTTCTGGCGAGCAGTACTTC. The genes are TRBV6-5 and TRBJ2-7; D may be TRBD2 (5 bases). CDR1 MNHEY and CDR2 SVGAGI come from the germline V gene. The CDR3 contains 15 residues. Trimming shortened V by 4 bases and J by 6 bases, and 19 bases separated the two germline ends.

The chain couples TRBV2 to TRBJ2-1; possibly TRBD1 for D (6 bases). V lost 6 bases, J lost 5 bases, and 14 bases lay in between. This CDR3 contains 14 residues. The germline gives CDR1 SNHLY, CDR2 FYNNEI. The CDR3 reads CASSGDRLDNEQFF. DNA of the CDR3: TGTGCCAGCAGCGGAGACAGGCTCGACAATGAGCAGTTCTTC.

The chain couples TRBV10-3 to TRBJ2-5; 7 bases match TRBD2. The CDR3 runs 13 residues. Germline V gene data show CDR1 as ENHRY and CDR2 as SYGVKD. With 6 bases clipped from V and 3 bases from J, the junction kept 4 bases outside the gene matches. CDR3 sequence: CAIRTAGEETQYF. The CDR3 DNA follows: TGTGCCATCAGGACCGCGGGGGAAGAGACCCAGTACTTC.

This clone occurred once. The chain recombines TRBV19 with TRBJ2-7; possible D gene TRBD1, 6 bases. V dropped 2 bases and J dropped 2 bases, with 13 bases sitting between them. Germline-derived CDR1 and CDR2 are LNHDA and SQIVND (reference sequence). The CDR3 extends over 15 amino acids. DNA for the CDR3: TGTGCCAGTAGTATAAGGGGAGAGGGGGCCTACGAGCAGTACTTC. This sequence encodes CASSIRGEGAYEQYF.

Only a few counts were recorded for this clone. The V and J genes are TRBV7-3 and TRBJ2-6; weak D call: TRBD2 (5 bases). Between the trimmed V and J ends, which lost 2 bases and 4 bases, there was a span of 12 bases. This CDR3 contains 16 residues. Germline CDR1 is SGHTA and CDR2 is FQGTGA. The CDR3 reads CASSLGLRRGANVLTF. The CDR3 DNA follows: TGTGCCAGCAGCTTAGGTCTGAGGAGGGGGGCCAACGTCCTGACTTTC.

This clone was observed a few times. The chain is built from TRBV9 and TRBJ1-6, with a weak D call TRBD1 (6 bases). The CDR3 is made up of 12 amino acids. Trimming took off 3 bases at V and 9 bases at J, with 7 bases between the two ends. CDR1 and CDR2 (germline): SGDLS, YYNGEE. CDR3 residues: CASSAGVSPLHF. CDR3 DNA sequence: TGTGCCAGCAGCGCAGGGGTTTCACCCCTCCACTTT. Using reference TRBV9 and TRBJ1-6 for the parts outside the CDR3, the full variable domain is DSGVTQTPKHLITATGQRVTLRCSPRSGDLSVYWYQQSLDQGLQFLIQYYNGEERAKGNILERFSAQQFPDLHSELNLSSLELGDSALYFCASSAGVSPLHFGNGTRLTVT.

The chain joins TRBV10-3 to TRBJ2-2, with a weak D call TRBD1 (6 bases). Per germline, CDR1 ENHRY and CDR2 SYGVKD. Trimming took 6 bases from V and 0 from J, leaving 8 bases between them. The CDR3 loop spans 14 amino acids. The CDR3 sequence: CAIRGHSNTGELFF. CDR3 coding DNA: TGTGCCATCAGGGGACACTCGAACACCGGGGAGCTGTTTTTT.

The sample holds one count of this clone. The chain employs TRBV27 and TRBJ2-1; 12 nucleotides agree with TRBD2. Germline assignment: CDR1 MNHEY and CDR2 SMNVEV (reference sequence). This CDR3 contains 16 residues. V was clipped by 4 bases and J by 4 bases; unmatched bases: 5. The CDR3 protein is CASSSGLAGRYNEQFF. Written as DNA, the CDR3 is TGTGCCAGCAGTTCCGGACTAGCGGGGAGATACAATGAGCAGTTCTTC.

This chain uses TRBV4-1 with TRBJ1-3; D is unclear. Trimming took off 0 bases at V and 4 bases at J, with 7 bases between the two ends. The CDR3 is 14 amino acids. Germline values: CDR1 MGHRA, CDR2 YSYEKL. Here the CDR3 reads CASSQDPSGNTIYF. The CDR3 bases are TGCGCCAGCAGCCAAGATCCAAGCGGAAACACCATATATTTT.

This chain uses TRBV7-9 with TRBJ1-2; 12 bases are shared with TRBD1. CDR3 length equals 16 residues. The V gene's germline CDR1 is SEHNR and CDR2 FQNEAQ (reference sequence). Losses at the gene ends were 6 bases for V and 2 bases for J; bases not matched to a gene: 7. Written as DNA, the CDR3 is TGTGCCAGCAGGGCTAGGGACAGGGGGCGGAACTATGGCTACACCTTC. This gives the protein CASRARDRGRNYGYTF. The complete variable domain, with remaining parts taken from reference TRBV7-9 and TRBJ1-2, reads DTGVSQNPRHKITKRGQNVTFRCDPISEHNRLYWYRQTLGQGPEFLTYFQNEAQLEKSRLLSDRFSAERPKGSFSTLEIQRTEQGDSAMYLCASRARDRGRNYGYTFGSGTRLTVV.

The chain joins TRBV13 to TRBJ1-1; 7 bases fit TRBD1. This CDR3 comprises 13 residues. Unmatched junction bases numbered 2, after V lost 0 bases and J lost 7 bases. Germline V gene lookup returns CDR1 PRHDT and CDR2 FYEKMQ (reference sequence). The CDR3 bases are TGTGCCAGCAGCTTAGGGACAGGGAATGAAGCTTTCTTT. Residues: CASSLGTGNEAFF.

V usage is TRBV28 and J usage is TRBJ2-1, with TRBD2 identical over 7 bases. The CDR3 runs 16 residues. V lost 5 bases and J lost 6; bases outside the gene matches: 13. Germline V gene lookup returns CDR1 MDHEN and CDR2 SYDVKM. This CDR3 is CASSPRTSAGSNEQFF. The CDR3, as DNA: TGTGCCAGCAGTCCCCGGACTAGTGCAGGATCCAATGAGCAGTTCTTC.

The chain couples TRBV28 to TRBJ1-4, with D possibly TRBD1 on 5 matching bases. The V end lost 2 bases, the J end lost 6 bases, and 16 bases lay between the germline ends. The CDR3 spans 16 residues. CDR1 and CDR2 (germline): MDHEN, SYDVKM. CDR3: CASSLGQGRGDEKLFF. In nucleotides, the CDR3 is TGTGCCAGCAGTTTAGGCCAAGGGCGGGGGGATGAAAAACTGTTTTTT.

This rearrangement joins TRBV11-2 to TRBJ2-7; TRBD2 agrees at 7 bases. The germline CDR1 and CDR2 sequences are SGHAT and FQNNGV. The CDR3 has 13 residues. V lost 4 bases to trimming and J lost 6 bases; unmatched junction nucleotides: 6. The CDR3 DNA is TGTGCCAGCAGCTCGGGACTACGAGGCGAGCAGTACTTC. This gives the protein CASSSGLRGEQYF.

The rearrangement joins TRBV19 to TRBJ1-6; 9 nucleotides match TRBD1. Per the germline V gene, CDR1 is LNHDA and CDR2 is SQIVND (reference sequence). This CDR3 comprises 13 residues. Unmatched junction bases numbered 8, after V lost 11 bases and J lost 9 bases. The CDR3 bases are TGTGCCGGCGGGGACAGGGTCGGTTCACCCCTCCACTTT. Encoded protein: CAGGDRVGSPLHF.

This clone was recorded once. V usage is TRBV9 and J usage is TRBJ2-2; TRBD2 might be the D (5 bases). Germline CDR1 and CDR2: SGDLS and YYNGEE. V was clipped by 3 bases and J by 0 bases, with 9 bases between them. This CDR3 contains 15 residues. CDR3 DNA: TGTGCCAGCAGCGCCTCCGGGACGAACACCGGGGAGCTGTTTTTT. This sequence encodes CASSASGTNTGELFF.

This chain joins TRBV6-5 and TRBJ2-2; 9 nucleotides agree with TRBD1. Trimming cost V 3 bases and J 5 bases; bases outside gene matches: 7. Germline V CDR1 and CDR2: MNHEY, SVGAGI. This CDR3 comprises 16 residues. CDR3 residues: CASSYGGQGWTGELFF. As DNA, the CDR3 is TGTGCCAGCAGTTATGGGGGACAGGGTTGGACCGGGGAGCTGTTTTTT.

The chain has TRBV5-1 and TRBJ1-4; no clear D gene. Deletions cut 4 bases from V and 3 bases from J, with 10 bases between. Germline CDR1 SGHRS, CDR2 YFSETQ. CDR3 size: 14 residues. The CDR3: CASSPVDSNEKLFF. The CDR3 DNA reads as TGCGCCAGCAGCCCCGTGGACTCTAATGAAAAACTGTTTTTT.

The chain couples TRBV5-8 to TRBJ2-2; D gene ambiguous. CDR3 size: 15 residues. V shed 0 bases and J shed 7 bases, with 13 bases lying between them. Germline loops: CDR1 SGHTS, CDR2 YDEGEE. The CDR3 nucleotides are TGTGCCAGCAGCTTGGTTCGGAGCCTGGGCGGGGAGCTGTTTTTT. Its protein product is CASSLVRSLGGELFF.

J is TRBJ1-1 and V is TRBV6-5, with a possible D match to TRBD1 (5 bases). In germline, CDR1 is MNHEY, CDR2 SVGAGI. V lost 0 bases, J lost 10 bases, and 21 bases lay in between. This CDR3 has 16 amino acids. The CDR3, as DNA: TGTGCCAGCAGTTACTCGTCCCTGGCTGCGATAAGGGGAGCTTTCTTT. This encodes CASSYSSLAAIRGAFF.

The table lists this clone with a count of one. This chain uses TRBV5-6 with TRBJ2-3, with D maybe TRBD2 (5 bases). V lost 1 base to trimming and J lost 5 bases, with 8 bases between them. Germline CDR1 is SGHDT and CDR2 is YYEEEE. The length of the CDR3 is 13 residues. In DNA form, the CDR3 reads TGTGCCAGCAGCTTGTCCCGGGGAGATACGCAGTATTTT. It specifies CASSLSRGDTQYF.

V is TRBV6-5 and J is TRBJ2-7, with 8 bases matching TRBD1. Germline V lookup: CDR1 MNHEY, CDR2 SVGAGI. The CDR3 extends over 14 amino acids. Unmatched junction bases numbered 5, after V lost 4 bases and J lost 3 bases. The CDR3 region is CASSSGQGGYEQYF. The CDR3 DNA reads TGTGCCAGCAGTTCTGGACAGGGAGGCTACGAGCAGTACTTC.

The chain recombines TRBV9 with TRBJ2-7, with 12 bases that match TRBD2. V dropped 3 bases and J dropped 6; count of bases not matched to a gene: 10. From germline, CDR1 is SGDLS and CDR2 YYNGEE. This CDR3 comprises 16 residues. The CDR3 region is CASSEKTGLAGVEQYF. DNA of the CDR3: TGTGCCAGCAGCGAGAAAACGGGACTAGCGGGTGTCGAGCAGTACTTC.

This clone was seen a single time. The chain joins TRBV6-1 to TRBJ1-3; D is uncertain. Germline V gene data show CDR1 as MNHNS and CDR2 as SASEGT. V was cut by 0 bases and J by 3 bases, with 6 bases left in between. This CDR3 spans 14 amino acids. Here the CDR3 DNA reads TGTGCCAGCAGTGAAGCCCGCAGTGGAAACACCATATATTTT. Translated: CASSEARSGNTIYF.

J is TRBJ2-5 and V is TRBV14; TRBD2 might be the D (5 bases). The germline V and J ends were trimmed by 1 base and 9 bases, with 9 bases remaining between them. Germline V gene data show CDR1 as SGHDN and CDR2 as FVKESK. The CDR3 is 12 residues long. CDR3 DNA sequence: TGTGCCAGCAGCCAAGTTCCAGCGGCCCAGTACTTC. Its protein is CASSQVPAAQYF.

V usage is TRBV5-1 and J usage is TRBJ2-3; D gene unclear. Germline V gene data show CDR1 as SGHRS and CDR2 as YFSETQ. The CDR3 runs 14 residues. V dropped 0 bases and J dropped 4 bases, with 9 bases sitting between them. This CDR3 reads CASSLASESDTQYF. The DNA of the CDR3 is TGCGCCAGCAGCTTGGCATCTGAGTCAGATACGCAGTATTTT.

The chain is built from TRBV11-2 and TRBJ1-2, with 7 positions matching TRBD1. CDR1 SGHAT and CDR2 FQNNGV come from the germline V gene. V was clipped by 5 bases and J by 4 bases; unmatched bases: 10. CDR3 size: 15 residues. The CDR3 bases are TGTGCCAGCAGCCTAGGACAGGCAGCCAGCTATGGCTACACCTTC. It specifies CASSLGQAASYGYTF. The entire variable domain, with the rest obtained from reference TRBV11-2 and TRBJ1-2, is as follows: EAGVAQSPRYKIIEKRQSVAFWCNPISGHATLYWYQQILGQGPKLLIQFQNNGVVDDSQLPKDRFSAERLKGVDSTLKIQPAKLEDSAVYLCASSLGQAASYGYTFGSGTRLTVV.